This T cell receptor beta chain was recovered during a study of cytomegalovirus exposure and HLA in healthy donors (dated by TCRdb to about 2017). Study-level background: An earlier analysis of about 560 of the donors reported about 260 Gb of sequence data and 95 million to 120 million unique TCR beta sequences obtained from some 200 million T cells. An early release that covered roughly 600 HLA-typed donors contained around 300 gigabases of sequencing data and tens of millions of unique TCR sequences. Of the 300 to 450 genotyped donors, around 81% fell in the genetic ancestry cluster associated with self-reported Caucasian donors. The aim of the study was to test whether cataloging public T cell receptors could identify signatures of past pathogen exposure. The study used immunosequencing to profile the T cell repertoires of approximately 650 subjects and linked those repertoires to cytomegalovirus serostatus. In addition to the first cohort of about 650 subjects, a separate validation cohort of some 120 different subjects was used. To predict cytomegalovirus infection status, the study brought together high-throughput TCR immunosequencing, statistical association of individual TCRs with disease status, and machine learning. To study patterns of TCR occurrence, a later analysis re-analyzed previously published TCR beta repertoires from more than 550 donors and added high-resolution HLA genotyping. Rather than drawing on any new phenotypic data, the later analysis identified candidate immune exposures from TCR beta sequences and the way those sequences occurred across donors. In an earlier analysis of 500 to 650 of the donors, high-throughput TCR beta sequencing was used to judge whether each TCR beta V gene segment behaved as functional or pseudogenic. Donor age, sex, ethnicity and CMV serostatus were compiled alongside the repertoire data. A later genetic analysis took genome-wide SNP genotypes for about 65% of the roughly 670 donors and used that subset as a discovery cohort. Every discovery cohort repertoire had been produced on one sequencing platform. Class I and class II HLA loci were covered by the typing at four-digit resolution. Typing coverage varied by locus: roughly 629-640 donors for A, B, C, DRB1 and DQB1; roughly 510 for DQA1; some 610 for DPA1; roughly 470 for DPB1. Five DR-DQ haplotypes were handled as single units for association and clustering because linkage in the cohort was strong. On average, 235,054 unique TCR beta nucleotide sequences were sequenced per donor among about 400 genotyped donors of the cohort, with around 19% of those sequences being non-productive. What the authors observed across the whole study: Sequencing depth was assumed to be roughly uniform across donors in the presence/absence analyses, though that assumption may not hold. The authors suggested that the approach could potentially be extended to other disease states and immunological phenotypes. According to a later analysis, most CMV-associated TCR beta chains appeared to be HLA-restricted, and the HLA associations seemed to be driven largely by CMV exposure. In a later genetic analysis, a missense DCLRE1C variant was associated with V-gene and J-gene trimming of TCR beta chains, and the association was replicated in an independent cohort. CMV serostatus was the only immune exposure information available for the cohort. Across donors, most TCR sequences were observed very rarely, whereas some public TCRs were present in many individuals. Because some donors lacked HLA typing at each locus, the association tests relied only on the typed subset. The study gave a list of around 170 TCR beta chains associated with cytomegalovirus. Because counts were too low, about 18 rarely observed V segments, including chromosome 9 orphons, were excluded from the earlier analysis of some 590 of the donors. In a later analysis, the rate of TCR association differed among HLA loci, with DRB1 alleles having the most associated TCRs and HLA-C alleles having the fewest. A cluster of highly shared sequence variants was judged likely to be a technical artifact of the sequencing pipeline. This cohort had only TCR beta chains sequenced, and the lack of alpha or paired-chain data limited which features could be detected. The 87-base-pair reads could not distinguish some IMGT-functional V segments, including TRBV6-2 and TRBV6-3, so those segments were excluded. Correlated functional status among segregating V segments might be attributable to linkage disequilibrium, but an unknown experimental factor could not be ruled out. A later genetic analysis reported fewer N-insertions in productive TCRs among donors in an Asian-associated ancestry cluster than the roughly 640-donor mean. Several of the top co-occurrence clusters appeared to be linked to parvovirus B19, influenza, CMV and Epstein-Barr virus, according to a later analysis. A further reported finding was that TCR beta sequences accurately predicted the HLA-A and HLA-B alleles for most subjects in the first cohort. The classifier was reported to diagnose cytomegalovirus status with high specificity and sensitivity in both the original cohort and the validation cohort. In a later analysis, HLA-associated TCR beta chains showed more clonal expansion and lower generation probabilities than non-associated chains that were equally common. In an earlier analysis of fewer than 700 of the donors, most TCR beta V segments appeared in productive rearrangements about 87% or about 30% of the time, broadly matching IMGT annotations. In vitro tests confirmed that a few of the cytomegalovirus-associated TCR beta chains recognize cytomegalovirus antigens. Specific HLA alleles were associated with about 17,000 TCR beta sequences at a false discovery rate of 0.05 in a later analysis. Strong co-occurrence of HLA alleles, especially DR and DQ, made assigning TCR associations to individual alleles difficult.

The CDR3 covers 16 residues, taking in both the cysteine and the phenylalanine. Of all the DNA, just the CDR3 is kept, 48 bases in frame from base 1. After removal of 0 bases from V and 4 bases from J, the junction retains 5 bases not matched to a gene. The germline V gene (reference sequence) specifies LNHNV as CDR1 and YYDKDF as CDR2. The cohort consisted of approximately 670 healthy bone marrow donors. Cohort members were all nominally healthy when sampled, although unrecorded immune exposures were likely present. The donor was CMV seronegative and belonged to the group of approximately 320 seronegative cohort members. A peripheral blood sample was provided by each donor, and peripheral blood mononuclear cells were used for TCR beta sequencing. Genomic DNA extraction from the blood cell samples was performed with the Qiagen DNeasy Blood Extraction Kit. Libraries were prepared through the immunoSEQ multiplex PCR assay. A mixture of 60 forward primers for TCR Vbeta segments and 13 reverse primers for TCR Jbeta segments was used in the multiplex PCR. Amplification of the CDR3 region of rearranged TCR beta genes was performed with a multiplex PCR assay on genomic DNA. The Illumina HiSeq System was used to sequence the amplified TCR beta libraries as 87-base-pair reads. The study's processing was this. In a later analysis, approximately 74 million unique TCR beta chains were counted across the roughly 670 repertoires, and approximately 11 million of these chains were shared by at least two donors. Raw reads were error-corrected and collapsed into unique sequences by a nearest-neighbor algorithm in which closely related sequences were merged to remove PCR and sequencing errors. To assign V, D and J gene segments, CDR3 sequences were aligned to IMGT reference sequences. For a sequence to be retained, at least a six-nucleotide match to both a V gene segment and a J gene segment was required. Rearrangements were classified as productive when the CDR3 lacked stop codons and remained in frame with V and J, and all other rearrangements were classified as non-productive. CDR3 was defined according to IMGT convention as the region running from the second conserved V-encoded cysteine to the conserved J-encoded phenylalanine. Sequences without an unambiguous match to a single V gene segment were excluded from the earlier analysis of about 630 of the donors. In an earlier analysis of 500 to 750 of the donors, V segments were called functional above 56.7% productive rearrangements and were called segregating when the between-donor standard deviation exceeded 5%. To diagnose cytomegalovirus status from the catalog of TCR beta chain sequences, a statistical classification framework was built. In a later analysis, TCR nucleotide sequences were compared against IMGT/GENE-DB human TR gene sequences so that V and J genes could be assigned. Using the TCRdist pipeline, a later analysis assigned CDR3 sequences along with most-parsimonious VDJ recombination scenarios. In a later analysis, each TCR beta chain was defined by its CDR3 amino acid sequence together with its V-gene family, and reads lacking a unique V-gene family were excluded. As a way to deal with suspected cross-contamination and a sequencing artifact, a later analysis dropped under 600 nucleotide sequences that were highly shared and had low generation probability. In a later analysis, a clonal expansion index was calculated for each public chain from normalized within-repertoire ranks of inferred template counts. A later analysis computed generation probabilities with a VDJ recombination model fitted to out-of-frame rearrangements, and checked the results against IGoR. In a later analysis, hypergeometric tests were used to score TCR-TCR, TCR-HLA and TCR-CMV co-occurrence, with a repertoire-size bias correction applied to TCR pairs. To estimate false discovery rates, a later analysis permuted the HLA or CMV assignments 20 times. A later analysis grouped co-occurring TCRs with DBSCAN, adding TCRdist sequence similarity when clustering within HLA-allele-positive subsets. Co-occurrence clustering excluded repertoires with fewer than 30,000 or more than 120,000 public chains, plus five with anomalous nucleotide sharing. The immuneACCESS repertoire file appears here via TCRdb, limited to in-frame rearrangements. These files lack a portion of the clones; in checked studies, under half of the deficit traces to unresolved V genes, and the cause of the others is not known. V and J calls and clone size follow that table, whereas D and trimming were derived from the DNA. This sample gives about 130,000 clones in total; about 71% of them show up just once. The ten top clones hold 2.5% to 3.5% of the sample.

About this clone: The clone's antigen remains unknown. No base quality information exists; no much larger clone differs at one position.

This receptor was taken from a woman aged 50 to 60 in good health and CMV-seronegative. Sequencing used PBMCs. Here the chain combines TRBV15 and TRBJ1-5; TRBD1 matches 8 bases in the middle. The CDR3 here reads CATSRDQGQGNQPQHF. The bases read TGTGCCACCAGCAGAGATCAAGGACAGGGAAATCAGCCCCAGCATTTT.